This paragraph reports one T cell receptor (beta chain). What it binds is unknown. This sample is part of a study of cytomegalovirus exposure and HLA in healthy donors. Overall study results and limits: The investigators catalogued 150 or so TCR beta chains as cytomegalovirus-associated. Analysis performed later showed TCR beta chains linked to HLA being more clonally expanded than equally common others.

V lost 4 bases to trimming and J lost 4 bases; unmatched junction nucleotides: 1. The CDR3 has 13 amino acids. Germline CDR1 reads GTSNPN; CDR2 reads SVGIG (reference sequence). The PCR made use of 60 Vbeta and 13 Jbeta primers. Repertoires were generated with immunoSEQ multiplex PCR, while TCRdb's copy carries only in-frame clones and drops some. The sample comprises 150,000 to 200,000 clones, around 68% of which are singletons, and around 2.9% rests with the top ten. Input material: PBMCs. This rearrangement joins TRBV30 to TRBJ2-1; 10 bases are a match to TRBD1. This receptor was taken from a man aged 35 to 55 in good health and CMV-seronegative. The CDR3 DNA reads TGTGCCTGGAAGGGACAGGGGTACAATGAGCAGTTCTTC. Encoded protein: CAWKGQGYNEQFF.